The TCR beta chain described here comes from a study of blood T cell repertoires in COVID-19. Study background: COVID-19 samples collected from the United States, Italy and Spain covered acute and convalescent phases. In each case, the material was cDNA or gDNA derived from T cells, B-cell-depleted T cells, or PBMCs.

Original processing methods: The authors estimated nucleated cell counts from reference gene primer amplification. Data came from immunoSEQ multiplex PCR; TCRdb stores just in-frame clones and leaves some out. V, J and clone size are taken as reported in that table, and D and trimming were inferred from the DNA itself. The sample lists 95,000 to 150,000 clones; less than 75% were seen once. V was pared by 7 bases and J by 5 bases, with 20 bases between. Germline V CDR1 and CDR2: SEHNR, FQNEAQ (reference sequence). This CDR3 is 15 amino acids long. The chain is built from TRBV7-9 and TRBJ1-1; no definite D call. The sample taken for sequencing was peripheral blood. The TCR sequence derives from a human donor with acute or convalescent COVID-19. The donor label of this sample is uncertain. CDR3 residues: CASTKTWGERTEAFF. Written as DNA, the CDR3 is TGTGCCAGCACCAAGACATGGGGAGAGAGGACTGAAGCTTTCTTT.